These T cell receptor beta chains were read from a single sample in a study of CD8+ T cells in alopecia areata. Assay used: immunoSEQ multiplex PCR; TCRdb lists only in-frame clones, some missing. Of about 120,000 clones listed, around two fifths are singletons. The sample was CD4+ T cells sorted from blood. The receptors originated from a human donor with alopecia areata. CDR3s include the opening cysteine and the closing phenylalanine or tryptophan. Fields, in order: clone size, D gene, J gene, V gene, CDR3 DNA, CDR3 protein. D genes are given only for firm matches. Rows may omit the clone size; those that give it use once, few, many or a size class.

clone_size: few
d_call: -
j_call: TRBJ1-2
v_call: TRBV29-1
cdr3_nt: TGCAGCGTTGAGTCCAGGGGAGGAAATGGCTACACCTTC
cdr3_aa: CSVESRGGNGYTF

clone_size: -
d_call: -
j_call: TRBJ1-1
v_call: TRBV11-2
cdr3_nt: TGTGCCAGCAGGGACCCGGGGGGCAGAGCTTTCTTT
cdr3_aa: CASRDPGGRAFF

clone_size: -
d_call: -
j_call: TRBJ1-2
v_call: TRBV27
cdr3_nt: TGTGCCAGCAGACGATCGGGGGGGCTGAACTATGGCTACACCTTC
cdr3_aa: CASRRSGGLNYGYTF

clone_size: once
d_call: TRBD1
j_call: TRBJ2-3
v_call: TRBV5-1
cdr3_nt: TGCGCCAGCAGCTTGGCCAGGGGGCCGGATACGCAGTATTTT
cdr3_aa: CASSLARGPDTQYF

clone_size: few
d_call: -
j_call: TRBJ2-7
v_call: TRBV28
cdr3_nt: TGTGCCAGCACAATGGGCCTTCAGGGGTTCTACGAGCAGTACTTC
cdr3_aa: CASTMGLQGFYEQYF

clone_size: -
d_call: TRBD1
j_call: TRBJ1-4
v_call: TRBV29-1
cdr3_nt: TGCAGCGTTGCCCCCGGGACAGGGAGTAAGGGTGAAAAACTGTTTTTT
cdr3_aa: CSVAPGTGSKGEKLFF

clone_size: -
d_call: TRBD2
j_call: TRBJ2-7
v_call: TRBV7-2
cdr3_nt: TGTGCCAGCAGCTTAAAAGGACTTACTAGCGGGGGCTACGAGCAGTACTTC
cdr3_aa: CASSLKGLTSGGYEQYF

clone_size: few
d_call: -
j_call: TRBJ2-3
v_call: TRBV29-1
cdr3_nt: TGCAGCGTGGGCCCTCTGGGCACAGATACGCAGTATTTT
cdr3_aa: CSVGPLGTDTQYF

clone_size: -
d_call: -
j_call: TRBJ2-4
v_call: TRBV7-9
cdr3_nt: TGTGCCAGCAGCTTAGCGGCCAGCGAAAACATTCAGTACTTC
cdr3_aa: CASSLAASENIQYF

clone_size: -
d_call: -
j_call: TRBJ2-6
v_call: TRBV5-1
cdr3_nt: TGCGCCAGCAGCTCCTCCTGGACCGTCTCCGGGGCCAACGTCCTGACTTTC
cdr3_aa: CASSSSWTVSGANVLTF

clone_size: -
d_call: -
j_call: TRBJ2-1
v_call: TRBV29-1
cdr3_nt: TGCAGCGTTGGCCAGAGCTCCTACAATGAGCAGTTCTTC
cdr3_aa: CSVGQSSYNEQFF

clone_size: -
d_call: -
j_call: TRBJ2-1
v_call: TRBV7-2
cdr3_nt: TGTGCCAGCAGCTTATGGGTCGATGAGCAGTTCTTC
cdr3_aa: CASSLWVDEQFF

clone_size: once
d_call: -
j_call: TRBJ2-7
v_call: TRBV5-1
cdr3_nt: TGCGCCAGCAGCTTGGAGGACCCGGGGACGAAGCAGTACTTC
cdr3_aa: CASSLEDPGTKQYF

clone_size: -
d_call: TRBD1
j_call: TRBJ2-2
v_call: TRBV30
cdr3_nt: TGTGCCTGGAGTGCGGGACAGGCGAACACCGGGGAGCTGTTTTTT
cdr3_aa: CAWSAGQANTGELFF

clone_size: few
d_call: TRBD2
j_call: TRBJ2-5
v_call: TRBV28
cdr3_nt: TGTGCCAGCAGTTTGGGGGACTACTCGAAGACCCAGTACTTC
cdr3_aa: CASSLGDYSKTQYF

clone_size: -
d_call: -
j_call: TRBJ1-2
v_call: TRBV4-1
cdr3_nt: TGCGCCAGCAGCGGAAGGGGGTATGGCTACACCTTC
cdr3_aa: CASSGRGYGYTF

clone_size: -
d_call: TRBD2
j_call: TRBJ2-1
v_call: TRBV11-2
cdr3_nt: TGTGCCAGCAGCCAAACTAGCGGAGTAAACAATGAGCAGTTCTTC
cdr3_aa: CASSQTSGVNNEQFF

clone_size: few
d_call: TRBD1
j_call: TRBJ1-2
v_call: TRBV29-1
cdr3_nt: TGCAGCGTTGCCCGGACAGGGGGCAATGGCTACACCTTC
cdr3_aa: CSVARTGGNGYTF

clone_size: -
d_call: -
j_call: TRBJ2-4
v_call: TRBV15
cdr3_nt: TGTGCCACCAGCAGAGACACGGGGGCAGGGAGCATTCAGTACTTC
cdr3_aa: CATSRDTGAGSIQYF

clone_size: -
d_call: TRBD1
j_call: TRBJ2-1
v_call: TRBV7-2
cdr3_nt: TGTGCCAGCAGCTCCCGACAGGGACGCAATGAGCAGTTCTTC
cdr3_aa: CASSSRQGRNEQFF

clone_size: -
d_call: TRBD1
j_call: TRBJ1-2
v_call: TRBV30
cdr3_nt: TGTGCCTGGAGACCGGGACAGGGCTATGGCTACACCTTC
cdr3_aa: CAWRPGQGYGYTF

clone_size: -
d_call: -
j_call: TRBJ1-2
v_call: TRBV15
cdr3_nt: TGTGCCACCAGCATACAAGAGGGGTATGGCTACACCTTC
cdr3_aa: CATSIQEGYGYTF

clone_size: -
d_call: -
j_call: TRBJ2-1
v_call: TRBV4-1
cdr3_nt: TGCGCCAGCAGCCAAGTGGTAAGGATGGCGGGAGAGCAGTTCTTC
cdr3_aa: CASSQVVRMAGEQFF

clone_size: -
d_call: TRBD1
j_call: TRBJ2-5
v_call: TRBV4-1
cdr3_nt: TGCGCCAGCAGCCCCGGGACAGTGGGATCCGTGACCCAGTACTTC
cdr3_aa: CASSPGTVGSVTQYF

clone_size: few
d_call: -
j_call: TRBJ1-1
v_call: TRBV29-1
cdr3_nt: TGCAGCGTTGAATTCCGACTGGAGCGGGGCGCTGAAGCTTTCTTT
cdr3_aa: CSVEFRLERGAEAFF

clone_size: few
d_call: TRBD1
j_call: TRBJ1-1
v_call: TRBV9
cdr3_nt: TGTGCCAGCAGCGCCCTTCGGACAGGGGACCCTGACACTGAAGCTTTCTTT
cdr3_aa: CASSALRTGDPDTEAFF

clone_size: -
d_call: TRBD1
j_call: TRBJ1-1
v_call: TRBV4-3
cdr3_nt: TGCGCCAGCAGCCGGACAGGGGGCAATGAAGCTTTCTTT
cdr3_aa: CASSRTGGNEAFF

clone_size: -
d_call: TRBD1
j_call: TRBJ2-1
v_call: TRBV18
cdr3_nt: TGTGCCAGCTCCCCGGGACAGGGCCATGAGCAGTTCTTC
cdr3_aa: CASSPGQGHEQFF

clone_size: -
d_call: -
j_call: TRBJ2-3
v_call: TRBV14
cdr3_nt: TGTGCCAGCAGCCCCGCTGACGGGGCGGATACGCAGTATTTT
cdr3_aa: CASSPADGADTQYF

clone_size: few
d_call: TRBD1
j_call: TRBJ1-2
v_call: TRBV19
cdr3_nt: TGTGCCAGTTGGACAGGGGGTCGTGGCTACACCTTC
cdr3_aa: CASWTGGRGYTF

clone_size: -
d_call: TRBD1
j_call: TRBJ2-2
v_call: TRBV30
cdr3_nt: TGTGCCTGGAGTGTCAGGGGGCGCAAGCTGTTTTTT
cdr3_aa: CAWSVRGRKLFF

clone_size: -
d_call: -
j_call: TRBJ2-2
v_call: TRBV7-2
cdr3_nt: TGTGCCAGCAGCTCTACAGCGAACACCGGGGAGCTGTTTTTT
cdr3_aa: CASSSTANTGELFF

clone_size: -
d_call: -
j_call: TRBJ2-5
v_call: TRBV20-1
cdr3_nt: TGCAGTGCTGGACAGCAAGAGACCCAGTACTTC
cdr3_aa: CSAGQQETQYF

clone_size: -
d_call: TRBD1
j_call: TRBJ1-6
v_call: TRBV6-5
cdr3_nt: TGTGCCAGCAGTTACAACAGGGGTTTTGATTCACCCCTCCACTTT
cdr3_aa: CASSYNRGFDSPLHF

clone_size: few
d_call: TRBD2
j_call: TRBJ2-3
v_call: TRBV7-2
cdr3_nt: TGTGCCAGCAGCGCCGGACCTAGCGGGCCCTCTACAGATACGCAGTATTTT
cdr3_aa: CASSAGPSGPSTDTQYF

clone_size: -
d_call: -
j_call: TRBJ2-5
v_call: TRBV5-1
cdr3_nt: TGCGCCAGCAGCTTGGGGGGAGGAGAGACCCAGTACTTC
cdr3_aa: CASSLGGGETQYF

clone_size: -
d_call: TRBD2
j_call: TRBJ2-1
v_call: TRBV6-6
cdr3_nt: TGTGCCAGCAGTACGATATTAGCGGGGAATGAGCAGTTCTTC
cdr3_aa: CASSTILAGNEQFF

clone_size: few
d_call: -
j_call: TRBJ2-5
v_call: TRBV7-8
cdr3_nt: TGTGCCAGCAGTCCGGGCCCCAGGGGACCGGTCCAAGAGACCCAGTACTTC
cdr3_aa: CASSPGPRGPVQETQYF